The subject of this entry is one TCR beta chain. What it binds is unknown. The germline gives CDR1 KGHSH, CDR2 LQKENI. Deletions cut 4 bases from V and 8 bases from J, with 18 bases between. CDR3 length: 15 amino acids. Template material for TCR beta VDJ and CDR3 profiling consisted of genomic DNA. One entry per CDR3 protein results from TCRdb running MiXCR on the reads. Of roughly 420,000 distinct CDR3 sequences in the sample, just under 70% were seen once. This entry comes from a study of CD8+CD57+ T cells in acquired aplastic anemia. In the study overall: About 10 million reads were obtained on average for healthy donor CD4+ cells.

Overall study results and limits: CD8+ Simpson's diversity did not differ significantly between patients and controls. Comparison of patients with controls identified roughly 27 shared CD8+ CDR3 sequences.

This clonotype was obtained from a human donor in good health, serving as a control. Sequencing was performed on sorted CD4+, CD8+, or CD8+CD57+ T cells (not recorded which) from PBMCs. The chain recombines TRBV18 with TRBJ2-1, with D perhaps given as TRBD1 or TRBD2 (5 bases each). The CDR3, as DNA: TGTGCCAGCTCACGGTTGGGTGGGGGTGTGGATGAGCAGTTCTTC. It encodes CASSRLGGGVDEQFF.